This T cell receptor (beta chain) was sequenced during a study of blood T cell repertoires in COVID-19 (dated by TCRdb to 2020 to 2021). General notes on the study: Samples covering the acute and convalescent phases of COVID-19 were provided by collaborators in the United States, Italy and Spain. The material from the prospective study consisted of cDNA or gDNA derived from T cells, B-cell-depleted T cells, or PBMCs. Deeply sampled blood TCRbeta repertoires from subjects exposed to, actively infected with, or recovered from COVID-19 were included in the dataset. The repertoires were made available in a free public database intended to serve as a resource for research on the immune response to SARS-CoV-2. Samples were obtained from the ongoing ImmuneRACE study (first 160 participants) and from 1,200 or so subjects provided by 6 global collaborators. The sample metadata nearly always contained a de-identified subject ID, COVID-19 status, age in years and sex. HLA class I and class II types, where available, came from metadata supplied by the sample provider rather than from assay-based typing. Beyond this particular receptor, the publication reports: How much clinical and demographic metadata was included differed by source and by participant, and the metadata was provided uncurated.

Including cysteine and phenylalanine, the CDR3 has 17 amino acids. The DNA shown is the 51-base CDR3, in frame from base 1. V is shortened by 0 bases, J by 7 bases, and the region joining them spans 20 bases. CDR1 KGHDR and CDR2 SFDVKD were looked up in the germline V gene. Whole blood was collected in K2EDTA tubes by collaborating institutions according to the institutions' own protocols. For TCRbeta analysis, collaborators shipped samples in one of three forms: frozen whole blood, isolated PBMCs, or DNA extracted from either of those sample types. TCRbeta CDR3 regions were amplified from genomic DNA using the immunoSEQ Assay, a bias-controlled multiplex PCR. The original methods were these. The number of nucleated cells in each sample was estimated from the amplification of reference gene primers within the assay. To quantify the absolute abundance of each unique TCRbeta CDR3 rearrangement, sequence reads were collapsed and filtered. For each sample, productive Simpson clonality was calculated by taking the square root of Simpson's diversity index across productive rearrangements. Not all clones reach the TCRdb copy of this immuneACCESS table, which keeps in-frame sequences only. Checked studies attribute under half of the gap to unresolved V genes and leave the rest unexplained. V, J and clone size derive from that table, while D and trimming were established from the DNA sequence. A total of approximately 230,000 clones appear in this sample, around nine tenths of them only once. The ten largest clones represent around 3% of the sample.

A few counts support this clone. What antigen it recognizes has not been identified. Base qualities are missing; no much larger clone stands one base away. The TCR sequence derives from a man aged 18 to 29 with active or convalescent COVID-19. Sequencing used peripheral blood. The rearranged chain carries TRBV24-1 and TRBJ1-2, with no confident D gene call. The CDR3 amino acid sequence is: CATSDLQGLGGVGGYTF. The DNA sequence is TGTGCCACCAGTGATTTGCAAGGTCTGGGCGGGGTTGGTGGCTACACCTTC.